This TCR beta chain was documented in a study of graft-versus-host responses after intestinal transplantation. The wider study: All recipients got anti-thymocyte globulin induction, then tacrolimus and steroids for 2 to 3 years.

Method: immunoSEQ multiplex PCR; TCRdb's copy keeps in-frame clones and lacks some. The sample lists over 45,000 clones; approximately 94% were seen once. Points from the study as a whole: Some patients had graft-donor T cell macrochimerism. In their allografts, the ratios of graft-versus-host to host-versus-graft T cell clones were high. Declining HvG levels early post-transplant were linked to peak circulating GvH clone levels.

With respect to this clone: Its antigen is unknown.

Germline CDR1 and CDR2: DFQATT and SNEGSKA (reference sequence). This CDR3 spans 11 amino acids. Here the sequenced sample was unstimulated CD4+ T cells sorted from spleen or lymph node cells, taken before transplant. The receptor's source is a human donor who was the organ donor for an intestinal transplant. This chain links TRBV20-1 with TRBJ1-2; TRBD1 is a possible D gene (5 bases). As DNA, the CDR3 is TGCAGGTTAAGGTGGGGGAATGGCTACACCTTC. Its protein is CRLRWGNGYTF.